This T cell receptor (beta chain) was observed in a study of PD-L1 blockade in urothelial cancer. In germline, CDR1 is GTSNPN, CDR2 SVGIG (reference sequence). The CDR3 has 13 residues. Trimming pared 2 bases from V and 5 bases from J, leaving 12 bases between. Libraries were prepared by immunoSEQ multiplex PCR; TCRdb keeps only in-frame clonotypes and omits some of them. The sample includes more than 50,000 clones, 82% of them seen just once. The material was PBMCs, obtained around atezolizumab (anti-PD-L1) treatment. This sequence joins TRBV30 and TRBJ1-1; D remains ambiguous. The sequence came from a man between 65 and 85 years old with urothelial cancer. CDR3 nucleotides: TGTGCCTGGAGTATAGATTGGGAGACTGAAGCTTTCTTT. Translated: CAWSIDWETEAFF. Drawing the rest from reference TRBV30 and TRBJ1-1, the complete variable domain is SQTIHQWPATLVQPVGSPLSLECTVEGTSNPNLYWYRQAAGRGLQLLFYSVGIGQISSEVPQNLSASRPQDRQFILSSKKLLLSDSGFYLCAWSIDWETEAFFGQGTRLTVV.